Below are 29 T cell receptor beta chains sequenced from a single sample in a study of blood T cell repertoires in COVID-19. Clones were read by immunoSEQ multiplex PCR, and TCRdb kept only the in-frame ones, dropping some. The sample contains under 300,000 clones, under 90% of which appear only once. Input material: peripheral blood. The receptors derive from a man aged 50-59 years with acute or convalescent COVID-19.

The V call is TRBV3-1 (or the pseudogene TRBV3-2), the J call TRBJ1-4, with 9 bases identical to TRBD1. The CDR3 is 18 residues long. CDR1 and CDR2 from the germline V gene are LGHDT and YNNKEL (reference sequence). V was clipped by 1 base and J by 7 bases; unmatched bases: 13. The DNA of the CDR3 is TGTGCCAGCAGCCAAGGGAATCCAACCGGGACAGGGACTGAAAAACTGTTTTTT. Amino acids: CASSQGNPTGTGTEKLFF.

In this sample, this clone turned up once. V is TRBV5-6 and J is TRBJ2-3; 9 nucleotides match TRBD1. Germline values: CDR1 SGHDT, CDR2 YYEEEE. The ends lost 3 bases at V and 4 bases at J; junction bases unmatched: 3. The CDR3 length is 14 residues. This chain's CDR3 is CASSSRQGADTQYF. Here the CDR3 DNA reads TGTGCCAGCAGCTCAAGACAGGGGGCAGATACGCAGTATTTT.

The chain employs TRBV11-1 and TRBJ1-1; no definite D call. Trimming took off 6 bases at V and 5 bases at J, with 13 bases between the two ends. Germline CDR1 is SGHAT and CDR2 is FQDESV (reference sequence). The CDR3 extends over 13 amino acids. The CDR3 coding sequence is TGTGCCAGCAGAATCTATGGGAGGACTGAAGCTTTCTTT. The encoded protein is CASRIYGRTEAFF.

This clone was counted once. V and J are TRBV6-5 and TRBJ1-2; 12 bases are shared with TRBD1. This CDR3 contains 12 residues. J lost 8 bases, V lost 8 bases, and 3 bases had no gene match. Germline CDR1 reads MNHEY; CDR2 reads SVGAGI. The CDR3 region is CASGTGGWGYTF. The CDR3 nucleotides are TGTGCCAGCGGGACAGGGGGCTGGGGCTACACCTTC.

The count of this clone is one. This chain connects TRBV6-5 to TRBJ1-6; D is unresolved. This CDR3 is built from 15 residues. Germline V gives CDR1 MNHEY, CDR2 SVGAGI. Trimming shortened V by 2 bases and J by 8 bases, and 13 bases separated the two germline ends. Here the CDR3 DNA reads TGTGCCAGCAGTTACGCGATTACGGTATATTCACCCCTCCACTTT. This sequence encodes CASSYAITVYSPLHF.

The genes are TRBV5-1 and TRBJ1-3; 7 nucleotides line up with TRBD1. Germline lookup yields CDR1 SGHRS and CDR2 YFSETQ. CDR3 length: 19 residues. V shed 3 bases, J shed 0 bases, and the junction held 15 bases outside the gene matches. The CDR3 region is CASSSTSWTGRNSGNTIYF. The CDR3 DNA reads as TGCGCCAGCAGCTCGACTTCCTGGACAGGCAGAAACTCTGGAAACACCATATATTTT.

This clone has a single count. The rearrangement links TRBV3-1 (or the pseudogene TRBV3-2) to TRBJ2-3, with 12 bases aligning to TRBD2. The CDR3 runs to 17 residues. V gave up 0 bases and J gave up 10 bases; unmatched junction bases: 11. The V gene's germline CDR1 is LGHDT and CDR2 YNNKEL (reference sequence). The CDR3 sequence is CASSQDMTSGGFNAQYF. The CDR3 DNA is TGTGCCAGCAGCCAAGATATGACTAGCGGGGGTTTTAACGCGCAGTATTTT.

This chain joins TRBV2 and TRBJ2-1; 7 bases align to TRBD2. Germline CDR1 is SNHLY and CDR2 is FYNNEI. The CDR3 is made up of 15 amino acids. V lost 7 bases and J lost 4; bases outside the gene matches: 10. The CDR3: CASTRLTSAYNEQFF. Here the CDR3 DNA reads TGTGCCAGCACTCGTTTAACTAGCGCATACAATGAGCAGTTCTTC.

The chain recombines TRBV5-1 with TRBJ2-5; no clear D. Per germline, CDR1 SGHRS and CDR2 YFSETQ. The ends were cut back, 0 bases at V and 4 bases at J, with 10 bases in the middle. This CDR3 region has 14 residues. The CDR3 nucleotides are TGCGCCAGCAGCTTGGGCGTTGTGGTAGAGACCCAGTACTTC. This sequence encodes CASSLGVVVETQYF.

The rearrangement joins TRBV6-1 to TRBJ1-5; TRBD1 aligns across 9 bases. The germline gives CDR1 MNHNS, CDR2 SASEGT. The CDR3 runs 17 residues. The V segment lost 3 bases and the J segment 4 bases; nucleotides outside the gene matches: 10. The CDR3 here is CASSDTLQGAGNQPQHF. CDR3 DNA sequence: TGTGCCAGCAGTGACACGCTACAGGGGGCTGGGAATCAGCCCCAGCATTTT.

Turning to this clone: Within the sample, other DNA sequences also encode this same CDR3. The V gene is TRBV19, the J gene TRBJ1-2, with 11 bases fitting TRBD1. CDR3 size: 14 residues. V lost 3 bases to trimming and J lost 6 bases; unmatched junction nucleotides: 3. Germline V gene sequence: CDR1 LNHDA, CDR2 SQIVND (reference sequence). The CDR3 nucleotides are TGTGCCAGTAGTATTCGGGGACAGGGGGATGGCTACACCTTC. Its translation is CASSIRGQGDGYTF.

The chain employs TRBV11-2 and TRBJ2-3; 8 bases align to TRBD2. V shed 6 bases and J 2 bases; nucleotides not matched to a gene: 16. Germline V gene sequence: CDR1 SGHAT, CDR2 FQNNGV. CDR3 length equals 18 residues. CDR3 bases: TGTGCCAGCAGTCCCCGCGGGACGGGGGGGCCGGCCACAGATACGCAGTATTTT. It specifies CASSPRGTGGPATDTQYF.

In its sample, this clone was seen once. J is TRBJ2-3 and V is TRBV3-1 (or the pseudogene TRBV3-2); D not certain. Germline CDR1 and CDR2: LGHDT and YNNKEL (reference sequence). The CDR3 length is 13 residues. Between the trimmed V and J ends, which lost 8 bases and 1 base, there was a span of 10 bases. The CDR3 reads CASELSGTDTQYF. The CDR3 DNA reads TGTGCCAGCGAACTGTCCGGCACAGATACGCAGTATTTT.

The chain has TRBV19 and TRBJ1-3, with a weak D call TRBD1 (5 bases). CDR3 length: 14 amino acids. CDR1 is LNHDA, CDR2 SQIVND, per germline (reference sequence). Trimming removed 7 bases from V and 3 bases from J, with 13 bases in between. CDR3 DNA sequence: TGTGCCAGTACCACCGGGGGGGTTGGAAACACCATATATTTT. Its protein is CASTTGGVGNTIYF.

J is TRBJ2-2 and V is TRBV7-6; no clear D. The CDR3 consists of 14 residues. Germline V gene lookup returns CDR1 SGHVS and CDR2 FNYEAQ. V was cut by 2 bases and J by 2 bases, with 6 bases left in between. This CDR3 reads CASSLNYNTGELFF. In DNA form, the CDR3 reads TGTGCCAGCAGCTTAAATTATAACACCGGGGAGCTGTTTTTT.

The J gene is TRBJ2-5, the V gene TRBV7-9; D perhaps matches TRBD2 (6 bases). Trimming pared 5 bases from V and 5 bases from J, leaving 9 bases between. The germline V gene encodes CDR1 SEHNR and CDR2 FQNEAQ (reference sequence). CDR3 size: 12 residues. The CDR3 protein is CASSRDSETQYF. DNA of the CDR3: TGTGCCAGCAGCCGGGACTCCGAGACCCAGTACTTC.

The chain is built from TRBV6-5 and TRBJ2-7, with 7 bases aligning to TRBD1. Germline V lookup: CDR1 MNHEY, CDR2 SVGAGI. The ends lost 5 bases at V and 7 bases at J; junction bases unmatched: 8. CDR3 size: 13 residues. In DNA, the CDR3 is TGTGCCAGCAGTACGCGGACAGGTTCGGAGCAGTACTTC. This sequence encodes CASSTRTGSEQYF.

The DNA of the CDR3 is TGCGCCAGCAGCCCCAGACAGATGAACACTGAAGCTTTCTTT. Its translation: CASSPRQMNTEAFF. The chain combines TRBV4-1 with TRBJ1-1; possibly TRBD1 for D (5 bases). Germline CDR1 is MGHRA and CDR2 is YSYEKL. This CDR3 is 14 amino acids long. V dropped 4 bases and J dropped 0 bases, with 9 bases sitting between them.

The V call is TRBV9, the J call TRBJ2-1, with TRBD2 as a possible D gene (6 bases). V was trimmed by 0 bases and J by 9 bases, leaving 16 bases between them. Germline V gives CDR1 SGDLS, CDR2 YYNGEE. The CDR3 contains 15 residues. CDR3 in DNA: TGTGCCAGCAGCGTAGGTAGCGGATCCTGGGGTGAGCAGTTCTTC. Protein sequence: CASSVGSGSWGEQFF.

CDR3 sequence: CASNPGQGFRWRYTF. DNA for the CDR3: TGTGCCAGCAATCCGGGACAGGGATTCAGGTGGCGCTACACCTTC. The J gene is TRBJ1-2, the V gene TRBV6-5; the match to TRBD1 covers 9 bases. V shed 7 bases, J shed 9 bases, and the junction held 15 bases outside the gene matches. CDR1 and CDR2 (germline): MNHEY, SVGAGI. There are 15 residues in the CDR3.

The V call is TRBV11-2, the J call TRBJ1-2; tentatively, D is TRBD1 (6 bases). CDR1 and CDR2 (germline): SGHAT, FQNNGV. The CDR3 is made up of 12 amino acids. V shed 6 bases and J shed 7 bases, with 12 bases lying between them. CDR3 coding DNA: TGTGCCAGCAGTATGATGGGGGCTGGCTACACCTTC. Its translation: CASSMMGAGYTF.

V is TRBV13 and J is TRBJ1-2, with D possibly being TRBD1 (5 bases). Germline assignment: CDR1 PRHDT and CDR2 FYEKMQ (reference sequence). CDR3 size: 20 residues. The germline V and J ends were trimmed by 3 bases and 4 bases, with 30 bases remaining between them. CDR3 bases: TGTGCCAGCAGCTTCCTAAGGTCGGGGGATCCCAGGGTTCAGGGCTATGGCTACACCTTC. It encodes CASSFLRSGDPRVQGYGYTF.

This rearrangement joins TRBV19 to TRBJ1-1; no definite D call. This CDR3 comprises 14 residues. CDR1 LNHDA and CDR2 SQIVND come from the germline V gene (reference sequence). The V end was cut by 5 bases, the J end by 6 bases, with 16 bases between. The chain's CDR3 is CASSPSLGRAEAFF. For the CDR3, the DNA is TGTGCCAGTAGTCCGTCGCTTGGGAGGGCTGAAGCTTTCTTT.

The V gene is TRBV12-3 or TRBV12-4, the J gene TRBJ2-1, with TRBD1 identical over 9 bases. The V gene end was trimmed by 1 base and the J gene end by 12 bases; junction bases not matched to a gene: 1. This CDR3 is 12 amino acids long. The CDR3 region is CASSLGTGVQFF. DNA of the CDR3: TGTGCCAGCAGTTTAGGGACAGGGGTGCAGTTCTTC.

The CDR3 nucleotides read TGTGCCAGCAGCTTAGGACCAGCGGGAAGCACAGATACGCAGTATTTT. This translates into CASSLGPAGSTDTQYF. The chain employs TRBV7-3 and TRBJ2-3; the match to TRBD2 covers 7 bases. Germline V gives CDR1 SGHTA, CDR2 FQGTGA. Losses at the gene ends were 2 bases for V and 0 bases for J; bases not matched to a gene: 5. The CDR3 spans 16 residues.

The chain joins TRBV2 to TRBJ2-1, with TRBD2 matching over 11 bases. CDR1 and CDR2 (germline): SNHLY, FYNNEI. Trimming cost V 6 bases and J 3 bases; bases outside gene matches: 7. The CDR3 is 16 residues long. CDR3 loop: CASRQRLAGHYNEQFF. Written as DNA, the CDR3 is TGTGCCAGCAGGCAGCGACTAGCGGGGCACTACAATGAGCAGTTCTTC.

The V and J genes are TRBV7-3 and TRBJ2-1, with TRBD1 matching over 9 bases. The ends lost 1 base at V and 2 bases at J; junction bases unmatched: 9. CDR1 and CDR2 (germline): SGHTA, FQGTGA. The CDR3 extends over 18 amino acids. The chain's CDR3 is CASSLMGVRQGAYNEQFF. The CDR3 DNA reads TGTGCCAGCAGCTTAATGGGCGTGCGACAGGGGGCCTACAATGAGCAGTTCTTC.

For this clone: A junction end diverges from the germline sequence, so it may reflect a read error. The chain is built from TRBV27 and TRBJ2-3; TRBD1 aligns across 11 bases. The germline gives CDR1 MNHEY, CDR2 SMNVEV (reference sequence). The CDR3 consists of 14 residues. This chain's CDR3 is CASSLGQGVDTQYF. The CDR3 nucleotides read TGTGCCAGCAGTTTGGGACAGGGGGTGGATACACAGTATTTT.

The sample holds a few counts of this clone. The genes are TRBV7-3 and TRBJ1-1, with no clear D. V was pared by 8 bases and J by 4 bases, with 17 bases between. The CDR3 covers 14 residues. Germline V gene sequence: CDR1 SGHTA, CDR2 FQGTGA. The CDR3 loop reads CASGEGGAGTEAFF. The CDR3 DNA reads TGTGCCAGCGGCGAAGGTGGTGCGGGCACTGAAGCTTTCTTT.